The T cell receptor (beta chain) under discussion was sequenced for a study of cytomegalovirus exposure and HLA in healthy donors (dated by TCRdb to 2017 to 2019). Background on the whole study: In an earlier analysis of roughly 590 of the donors, about 270 Gb of sequence data and about 110 million unique TCR beta sequences from roughly 180 million T cells were reported. HLA typing included class I and class II loci at four-digit resolution. Among roughly 400 genotyped donors of the cohort, an average of approximately 240,000 unique TCR beta nucleotide sequences was sequenced per donor, of which 15% to 20% were non-productive. An early release covering over 500 HLA-typed donors comprised approximately 290 gigabases of sequencing data and about 90 million unique TCR sequences. To study patterns of TCR occurrence, a later analysis re-analyzed previously published TCR beta repertoires from 600 to 750 donors and added high-resolution HLA genotyping. Typing coverage varied by locus: about 620-630 donors for A, B, C, DRB1 and DQB1; more than 500 for DQA1; more than 600 for DPA1; some 470 for DPB1. Along with the roughly 700-subject first cohort, a separate validation cohort of over a hundred different subjects was used. The study used immunosequencing to profile the T cell repertoires of 666 subjects and linked those repertoires to cytomegalovirus serostatus. The later analysis used no new phenotypic data to find candidate immune exposures, relying instead on TCR beta sequences and their occurrence across donors. A later genetic analysis took genome-wide SNP genotypes for about 60% of the roughly 670 donors and used that subset as a discovery cohort. In an earlier analysis of around 540 of the donors, high-throughput TCR beta sequencing was used to judge whether each TCR beta V gene segment behaved as functional or pseudogenic. The study was designed to test whether signatures of past pathogen exposure could be identified by cataloging public T cell receptors. The study combined high-throughput TCR immunosequencing, statistical association of individual TCRs with disease status, and machine learning to predict cytomegalovirus infection status. All discovery cohort repertoires had been generated on a single sequencing platform. A handful of DR-DQ haplotypes were handled as single units for association and clustering because linkage in the cohort was strong. Among the roughly 400 genotyped donors, around 81% belonged to the genetic ancestry cluster associated with self-reported Caucasian donors. Donor age, sex, ethnicity and CMV serostatus were compiled alongside the repertoire data.

Regarding this clone: The specificity of this receptor is unknown.

What the research found in general, with its limitations: In a later analysis, HLA-associated TCR beta chains were found to be more clonally expanded and to have lower generation probabilities than equally common non-associated chains. In both the original and validation cohorts, the classifier was reported to diagnose cytomegalovirus status with high specificity and sensitivity. According to a later analysis, most CMV-associated TCR beta chains appeared to be HLA-restricted, and the HLA associations seemed to be driven largely by CMV exposure. An association between a missense DCLRE1C variant and V-gene and J-gene trimming of TCR beta chains was found in a later genetic analysis and replicated in an independent cohort. Compared with the approximately 710-donor mean, donors in an Asian-associated ancestry cluster had fewer N-insertions in productive TCRs, according to a later genetic analysis. In an earlier analysis of about 550 of the donors, most TCR beta V segments were observed in productive rearrangements about 87% or about 30% of the time, broadly matching IMGT annotations. Seventeen rarely observed V segments, including chromosome 9 orphons, were excluded from the earlier analysis of several hundred of the donors because counts were too low. Only TCR beta chains were sequenced in this cohort, and the absence of alpha or paired-chain data limited detectable features. Immune exposure information for the cohort was limited to CMV serostatus. A further reported finding was that TCR beta sequences accurately predicted the HLA-A and HLA-B alleles for most subjects in the first cohort. It was suggested by the authors that the approach could potentially be generalized to other disease states and immunological phenotypes. A group of highly shared sequence variants was considered likely to be a technical artifact of the sequencing pipeline. Correlated functional status among segregating V segments might be attributable to linkage disequilibrium, but an unknown experimental factor could not be ruled out. At a false discovery rate of 0.05, a later analysis linked fewer than 20,000 TCR beta sequences to specific HLA alleles. Most TCR sequences were seen in very few donors, while some public TCRs were found in many individuals. Because the 87-base-pair reads could not distinguish some IMGT-functional V segments, including TRBV6-2 and TRBV6-3, those segments were excluded. According to a later analysis, parvovirus B19, influenza, CMV and Epstein-Barr virus appeared linked to several top co-occurrence clusters. In vitro tests confirmed that a few of the cytomegalovirus-associated TCR beta chains recognize cytomegalovirus antigens. Because some donors lacked HLA typing at each locus, the association tests relied only on the typed subset. A total of 150 or so TCR beta chains were listed by the study as associated with cytomegalovirus. Sequencing depth was assumed to be roughly uniform across donors in the presence/absence analyses, though that assumption may not hold. Assigning TCR associations to individual alleles was difficult when HLA alleles, especially DR and DQ, strongly co-occurred. A later analysis found that TCR association rates varied across HLA loci, with DRB1 alleles showing the most associated TCRs and HLA-C alleles the fewest.

Trimming removed 6 bases from V and 5 bases from J; the gene matches leave 11 bases unexplained. For CDR1 and CDR2, the germline V gene lists MDHEN and SYDVKM. The CDR3, from cysteine to phenylalanine, totals 15 residues. The only DNA kept is the CDR3, 45 bases in frame from the first base. The receptor library was made with the immunoSEQ multiplex PCR assay. For the multiplex PCR, a mixture combining 60 forward primers for TCR Vbeta segments and 13 reverse primers for TCR Jbeta segments was used. The CDR3 region of rearranged TCR beta genes was amplified from genomic DNA by a multiplex PCR assay. Amplified TCR beta libraries were sequenced as 87-base-pair reads on the Illumina HiSeq System. In the original analysis: A later analysis tallied about 77 million unique TCR beta chains across the 640 or so repertoires, and approximately 11 million of those chains were shared by two or more donors. Raw reads were error-corrected and collapsed into unique sequences with a nearest-neighbor algorithm that merged closely related sequences to remove PCR and sequencing errors. Alignment of CDR3 sequences to IMGT reference sequences was used to assign V, D and J gene segments. For a sequence to be retained, a match of at least six nucleotides to both a V gene segment and a J gene segment was required. A rearrangement counted as productive if the CDR3 had no stop codons and remained in frame with V and J, and every other rearrangement counted as non-productive. CDR3 was defined by IMGT convention, running from the second conserved V-encoded cysteine to the conserved J-encoded phenylalanine. The earlier analysis of 500 to 600 of the donors excluded sequences that lacked an unambiguous match to a single V gene segment. An earlier analysis of 550 to 650 of the donors classified V segments as functional when productive rearrangements were above 56.7% and as segregating when the standard deviation between donors was above 5%. To diagnose cytomegalovirus status from the catalog of TCR beta chain sequences, a statistical classification framework was built. In a later analysis, V and J genes were assigned by comparing TCR nucleotide sequences against IMGT/GENE-DB human TR gene sequences. Using the TCRdist pipeline, a later analysis assigned CDR3 sequences along with most-parsimonious VDJ recombination scenarios. A later analysis defined each TCR beta chain by its CDR3 amino acid sequence plus V-gene family, and excluded reads lacking a unique V-gene family. To address suspected cross-contamination and a sequencing artifact, a later analysis removed roughly 640 highly shared, low-generation-probability nucleotide sequences. For each public chain, a later analysis derived a clonal expansion index from normalized ranks of inferred template counts within each repertoire. A later analysis computed generation probabilities with a VDJ recombination model fitted to out-of-frame rearrangements, and checked the results against IGoR. Hypergeometric tests were used in a later analysis to score TCR-TCR, TCR-HLA and TCR-CMV co-occurrence, with a repertoire-size bias correction applied to the TCR pairs. In a later analysis, false discovery rates were estimated by permuting HLA or CMV assignments 20 times. A later analysis grouped co-occurring TCRs with DBSCAN, adding TCRdist sequence similarity when clustering within HLA-allele-positive subsets. Co-occurrence clustering excluded repertoires with fewer than 30,000 or more than 120,000 public chains, plus five with anomalous nucleotide sharing. Sourced from immuneACCESS, this table was stored by TCRdb with only in-frame sequences that have V and J called. A share of the clones is absent; for the studies checked, an unresolved V gene accounts for under half, and the remainder has no known explanation. That table supplies the V and J calls and clone size; D and trimming were determined from the DNA. The table for this sample lists about 200,000 clones. Of the sample, roughly 1.1% falls within the top ten clones.

The cohort comprised 666 healthy bone marrow donors. Cohort members were all nominally healthy when sampled, although unrecorded immune exposures were likely present. The donor was CMV seropositive and belonged to the group of 270 or so seropositive cohort members. Each donor provided a peripheral blood sample, and peripheral blood mononuclear cells were used for TCR beta sequencing. Genomic DNA was extracted from the blood cell samples with the Qiagen DNeasy Blood Extraction Kit. The origin of this receptor is a girl aged 2-9 years in good health and CMV-seropositive. The sample was PBMCs. The chain couples TRBV28 to TRBJ2-7; 9 bases in the junction line up with TRBD1. The DNA sequence follows: TGTGCCAGCAGCCTGATACAGGGGGCGATCGACGAGCAGTACTTC. This sequence encodes CASSLIQGAIDEQYF.